The sequence of this TCR beta chain was determined in a study of blood T cell repertoires in COVID-19. For the study at large: The United States, Italy and Spain were the sources of the acute and convalescent COVID-19 samples.

CDR3 size: 14 residues. Germline V gives CDR1 SGHTA, CDR2 FQGNSA. Trimming pared 11 bases from V and 2 bases from J, leaving 18 bases between. Assay used: immunoSEQ multiplex PCR; TCRdb lists only in-frame clones, some missing. The sample shows around 180,000 clones, roughly four fifths of them seen only once. The sample consisted of peripheral blood. This receptor was identified in a woman aged 25 to 39 with acute or convalescent COVID-19. J is TRBJ1-2 and V is TRBV7-2; the D gene is possibly TRBD1 (5 bases). The CDR3 nucleotides are TGTGCCCAGGAGGGCAGGGAATCAAACTATGGCTACACCTTC. This codes for CAQEGRESNYGYTF.